Shown below are 17 T cell receptor beta chains from a single sample sequenced in a study of brain metastases from non-small cell lung cancer. TCRdb keeps only in-frame clones here, not all; method: immunoSEQ multiplex PCR. The sample records 6,000 or so clones, approximately 80% being singletons. Sequencing input: primary lung tumor tissue. These receptors all stem from a donor at least 40 years old with non-small cell lung cancer.

CDR3 protein: CSVLQGGQGRNEQFF. DNA for the CDR3: TGCAGCGTCCTCCAGGGGGGACAGGGGCGCAATGAGCAGTTCTTC. This sequence joins TRBV29-1 and TRBJ2-1; 10 positions agree with TRBD1. The J segment lost 6 bases and the V segment lost 6 bases, leaving 11 bases of the junction unmatched. Germline CDR1 is SQVTM and CDR2 is ANQGSEA. This CDR3 contains 15 residues.

The chain links TRBV29-1 to TRBJ2-2; possible D gene TRBD1, 6 bases. CDR3 length equals 14 residues. Between the trimmed V and J ends, which lost 6 bases and 1 base, there was a span of 12 bases. Germline lookup yields CDR1 SQVTM and CDR2 ANQGSEA. The CDR3 bases are TGCAGCGTAGGACAGTTGAAGAACACCGGGGAGCTGTTTTTT. Protein sequence: CSVGQLKNTGELFF.

This clone has only one observation. The genes are TRBV24-1 and TRBJ1-2; D is undetermined. Germline CDR1 and CDR2: KGHDR and SFDVKD. This CDR3 has 15 residues. V lost 4 bases, J lost 2 bases, and 13 bases lay in between. DNA for the CDR3: TGTGCCACCAGTGACCCCGGGGAGGGCAACTATGGCTACACCTTC. Amino acid sequence: CATSDPGEGNYGYTF.

The chain uses TRBV6-5 and TRBJ1-3; D not certain. The CDR3 covers 13 residues. V lost 4 bases, J lost 5 bases, and 9 bases lay in between. Germline CDR1 MNHEY, CDR2 SVGAGI. The CDR3 nucleotides read TGTGCCAGCAGTTTAAGCAGCAGAAACACCATATATTTT. This gives the protein CASSLSSRNTIYF.

This chain uses TRBV10-3 with TRBJ1-3; D not resolved. V was cut by 2 bases and J by 2 bases, with 13 bases left in between. CDR1 is ENHRY and CDR2 is SYGVKD in the germline V gene. The length of the CDR3 is 16 residues. The CDR3 DNA follows: TGTGCCATCAGTGAGACGGGAACATCCCCTGGAAACACCATATATTTT. Translating gives CAISETGTSPGNTIYF.

This clone is a singleton in its sample. This sequence joins TRBV28 and TRBJ1-2; D possibly corresponds to TRBD1 (5 bases). The CDR3 consists of 14 residues. With 5 bases removed from V and 9 bases from J, the gap between germline ends came to 19 bases. The V gene's germline CDR1 is MDHEN and CDR2 SYDVKM. CDR3 coding DNA: TGTGCCAGCAGTCAATTGGGACCGGGGGGGAGCTACACCTTC. Its protein is CASSQLGPGGSYTF.

V and J are TRBV2 and TRBJ1-3; no definite D call. The CDR3 consists of 15 residues. Germline V CDR1 and CDR2: SNHLY, FYNNEI. Trimming took off 6 bases at V and 4 bases at J, with 16 bases between the two ends. CDR3 sequence (DNA): TGTGCCAGCAGGGGGAGGACCTCCGTAGGAAACACCATATATTTT. Protein sequence: CASRGRTSVGNTIYF.

As concerns this clone: The same CDR3 also results from other DNA sequences found in this sample. The rearrangement links TRBV19 to TRBJ2-3, with 8 bases identical to TRBD1. The CDR3 consists of 15 residues. Germline CDR1 is LNHDA and CDR2 is SQIVND (reference sequence). V gave up 3 bases and J gave up 0 bases; unmatched junction bases: 2. This chain's CDR3 is CASSMDRASTDTQYF. CDR3 in DNA: TGTGCCAGTAGTATGGACAGGGCCAGCACAGATACGCAGTATTTT.

This clone was seen only once. V is TRBV9 and J is TRBJ2-2; D possibly corresponds to TRBD1 (6 bases). V was clipped by 4 bases and J by 0 bases, with 16 bases between them. There are 17 residues in the CDR3. Germline lookup yields CDR1 SGDLS and CDR2 YYNGEE. The CDR3 protein is CASSFLGGTPNTGELFF. The DNA for the CDR3 is TGTGCCAGCAGCTTCCTGGGTGGGACACCGAACACCGGGGAGCTGTTTTTT. The complete variable domain, with remaining parts taken from reference TRBV9 and TRBJ2-2, reads DSGVTQTPKHLITATGQRVTLRCSPRSGDLSVYWYQQSLDQGLQFLIQYYNGEERAKGNILERFSAQQFPDLHSELNLSSLELGDSALYFCASSFLGGTPNTGELFFGEGSRLTVL.

In its sample, this clone was seen once. The chain has TRBV27 and TRBJ1-6, with D hard to call. The CDR3 sequence is 15 residues long. Trimming pared 5 bases from V and 3 bases from J, leaving 11 bases between. Germline V gene data show CDR1 as MNHEY and CDR2 as SMNVEV (reference sequence). CDR3 bases: TGTGCCAGCAGTCTAACCGGGCTCTATAATTCACCCCTCCACTTT. Translating gives CASSLTGLYNSPLHF.

The V gene is TRBV30, the J gene TRBJ1-1; D remains unclear. From germline, CDR1 is GTSNPN and CDR2 SVGIG (reference sequence). There are 11 residues in the CDR3. V lost 2 bases, J lost 7 bases, and 8 bases lay in between. CDR3 protein: CAWSQNHEAFF. The CDR3 DNA reads TGTGCCTGGAGTCAAAACCATGAAGCTTTCTTT.

The rearrangement links TRBV3-1 (or the pseudogene TRBV3-2) to TRBJ2-2; D possibly corresponds to TRBD2 (5 bases). The CDR3 has 16 residues. Germline loops: CDR1 LGHDT, CDR2 YNNKEL (reference sequence). Trimming stripped 0 bases from V and 4 bases from J, with 12 bases between. The CDR3 coding sequence is TGTGCCAGCAGCCAAGATCTAACTAGTATCACCGGGGAGCTGTTTTTT. Protein product: CASSQDLTSITGELFF.

In this sample, this clone turned up a few times. The rearrangement links TRBV19 to TRBJ2-2; 8 bases agree with TRBD1. Germline CDR1 and CDR2: LNHDA and SQIVND (reference sequence). The CDR3 is 17 residues long. Unmatched junction bases numbered 17, after V lost 7 bases and J lost 7 bases. For the CDR3, the DNA is TGTGCCAGTACCCTCCGGGGCAGGGGGCTTTCTGGCGGGGAGCTGTTTTTT. As protein: CASTLRGRGLSGGELFF.

This clone was counted a single time. The chain recombines TRBV10-2 with TRBJ2-3, with D possibly matching TRBD1 (6 bases). CDR3 length equals 15 residues. The germline V gene has CDR1 WSHSY and CDR2 SAAADI. Trimming left V 0 bases short and J 1 base short, with 8 bases between. The CDR3 sequence: CASSESGGGTDTQYF. CDR3 nucleotides: TGCGCCAGCAGTGAGTCAGGGGGAGGCACAGATACGCAGTATTTT.

The chain is built from TRBV4-2 and TRBJ1-6; no clear D gene. The germline V gene has CDR1 LGHNA and CDR2 YNFKEQ. V was pared by 4 bases and J by 8 bases, with 9 bases between. The CDR3 sequence is 13 residues long. CDR3 sequence reads: CASSLHEDSPLHF. The DNA for the CDR3 is TGTGCCAGCAGCCTACACGAGGATTCACCCCTCCACTTT.

The V and J genes are TRBV4-1 and TRBJ1-1; 8 bases agree with TRBD1. V shed 3 bases and J 5 bases; nucleotides not matched to a gene: 8. Germline CDR1 and CDR2: MGHRA and YSYEKL. The CDR3 runs to 15 residues. The CDR3 loop reads CASSHADRVGTEAFF. The CDR3 nucleotides read TGCGCCAGCAGCCATGCGGACAGGGTGGGGACTGAAGCTTTCTTT.

V and J are TRBV6-5 and TRBJ1-3, with D perhaps matching TRBD1 (6 bases). Germline CDR1 MNHEY, CDR2 SVGAGI. CDR3 length: 14 amino acids. V lost 6 bases and J 0 bases, leaving 9 bases between the germline ends. DNA of the CDR3: TGTGCCAGCAGCGACAGGAGCTCTGGAAACACCATATATTTT. It yields the protein CASSDRSSGNTIYF.